This T cell receptor (beta chain) is from a study of CD8+ T cells in alopecia areata. Regarding the study as a whole: Researchers report lesional scalp, most notably alopecia totalis/universalis, outstripped normal scalp in clonality.

Treatment meaning: oral pan-JAK inhibitor, 5-10 mg twice daily. Sequencing templates came from extracted RNA that was reverse transcribed into cDNA. Sequencing used immunoSEQ multiplex PCR; TCRdb keeps in-frame clones, though not all of them. The repertoire holds about 170,000 clones, roughly 50% seen once, with 16% in the top ten. Comment on this clone: What it binds is not known.

The sample was CD4+ T cells sorted from blood, taken at roughly week 55, from a patient treated with tofacitinib. The TCR sequence derives from a human donor with alopecia areata.

CDR3: CAISESGGRTDTQYF. Here the CDR3 DNA reads TGTGCCATCAGTGAGTCCGGGGGACGCACAGATACGCAGTATTTT. The rearrangement uses TRBV10-3 and TRBJ2-3; D possibly corresponds to TRBD2 (6 bases). The germline V gene encodes CDR1 ENHRY and CDR2 SYGVKD. Deletions cut 0 bases from V and 1 base from J, with 8 bases between. The CDR3 length is 15 residues.